Sequencing of this TCR beta chain was carried out in a study of T cell repertoires in cytomegalovirus infection (dated by TCRdb to between 2018 and 2021). Study-level background: Alongside well-studied HLA-B-restricted epitopes, the peptide stimulations were aimed at recently identified HLA-C-restricted CMV epitopes, whose presentation resists viral immunomodulation. Because public TCR beta signatures pointed to carriage of CMV infection together with the matching HLA type, the HLA type of each donor mattered for the analysis. Overall results and qualifications from the work: Carriers of CMV infection plus the relevant HLA type were discriminated by the cumulative frequency of public TCR beta family members in the study cohort and in an independent approximately 400-donor cohort. In the ex vivo response, HLA-C-restricted CMV-specific TCR beta clonotypes were dominant, and in two of eight donors the single most frequent clonotype came from this HLA-C-restricted group.

This clonotype was detected a few times. No antigen is known for it. No clone much larger than this one lies a single base away; base qualities are absent. The meaning of the sample's treatment or condition label: in vitro stimulation with specific CMV peptide epitopes to enrich CMV-specific T cells. These reads were obtained on an Illumina HiSeq 1500. In TCRdb, the public reads were trimmed at Q25 with fastp and aligned with MiXCR, with productive beta chains retained. Rows matching on CDR3 protein sequence are summarized as one entry with the most common DNA and genes. Counted in this sample were around 540,000 distinct CDR3 sequences; 33% of them appeared once. The leading ten clones occupy around a sixth of the sample. Spanning cysteine to phenylalanine, the CDR3 consists of 18 amino acids. Only CDR3 DNA remains: 54 bases, in frame from the first base. Trimmed from V: 5 bases; trimmed from J: 7 bases; junction bases lacking a gene match: 19. According to the germline V gene (reference sequence), CDR1 reads LNHDA and CDR2 reads SQIVND.

Specimen: cultured PBMCs, collected from culture after CMV antigen stimulation. The sequence came from a human donor in good health (CMV status not recorded). Some clones in this sample may be carry-over from other donors' samples. The receptor chain draws on TRBV19 and TRBJ2-2; the junction holds 7 bases that match TRBD1. The nucleotide sequence reads TGTGCCAGTAGTCCCCTCGTTAACAGGGGCCGGGGTGGCGGGGAGCTGTTTTTT. Its coded protein is CASSPLVNRGRGGGELFF.